These 8 T cell receptor beta chains came from one sample sequenced in a study of T cells after posttransplantation cyclophosphamide. Repertoires were generated with immunoSEQ multiplex PCR, while TCRdb's copy carries only in-frame clones and drops some. The counts give under 25,000 clones, none of them seen only once; roughly 2% is held by the top ten. Cyclophosphamide on days +3 and +4 followed busulfan-fludarabine conditioning and a marrow graft. The starting material was PBMCs, obtained after allogeneic stem cell transplant with posttransplant cyclophosphamide. These receptors were taken from a male patient under 35 who received an allogeneic stem cell transplant from a related donor, was CMV-positive, and had no GVHD. Some T cells may trace back to the graft donor.

This clone was seen ten or more times. The chain couples TRBV6-5 to TRBJ2-7; TRBD1 is a possible D gene (5 bases). The CDR3 is 15 residues long. The germline V gene has CDR1 MNHEY and CDR2 SVGAGI. V was cut by 4 bases and J by 5 bases, with 18 bases left in between. The CDR3 protein is CASSSPPQGRNEQYF. The CDR3 DNA reads TGTGCCAGCAGTTCCCCTCCGCAGGGCAGGAACGAGCAGTACTTC.

The V and J genes are TRBV7-6 and TRBJ2-1; TRBD2 matches 8 bases. This CDR3 has 16 amino acids. The germline V gene has CDR1 SGHVS and CDR2 FNYEAQ. Trimming removed 5 bases from V and 3 bases from J; junction bases left unmatched: 9. DNA of the CDR3: TGTGCCAGCAGCCACTCACCGGGAGGGTTCTACAATGAGCAGTTCTTC. This gives the protein CASSHSPGGFYNEQFF.

This clone came up many times. The rearrangement links TRBV4-1 to TRBJ2-1, with TRBD2 identical over 10 bases. Germline-derived CDR1 and CDR2 are MGHRA and YSYEKL. After removal of 4 bases from V and 1 base from J, the junction contained 16 bases not matched to a gene. The CDR3 sequence is 20 residues long. The CDR3 sequence: CASSRGGLAVMVISYNEQFF. CDR3 in DNA: TGCGCCAGCAGCCGAGGAGGACTAGCGGTCATGGTAATATCCTACAATGAGCAGTTCTTC.

This clone was seen ten or more times. The rearrangement links TRBV6-5 to TRBJ2-3; unclear D gene. Germline values: CDR1 MNHEY, CDR2 SVGAGI. Trimming shortened V by 6 bases and J by 6 bases, and 10 bases separated the two germline ends. The CDR3 is made up of 12 amino acids. The CDR3 loop is CASSKTDDTQYF. CDR3 nucleotide sequence: TGTGCCAGCAGCAAGACTGACGATACGCAGTATTTT.

This clone was counted ten times or more. The CDR3 sequence: CASSHGTSGRATDTQYF. CDR3 bases: TGTGCCAGCAGCCATGGGACTAGCGGGAGGGCGACAGATACGCAGTATTTT. The chain recombines TRBV7-2 with TRBJ2-3; TRBD2 matches 16 bases. Germline V gene data show CDR1 as SGHTA and CDR2 as FQGNSA. The CDR3 is 17 amino acids. After removal of 5 bases from V and 3 bases from J, the junction contained 5 bases not matched to a gene.

This clone was observed at least ten times. CDR3 residues: CASSWIAGASYEQYF. In DNA form, the CDR3 reads TGCGCCAGCAGCTGGATAGCGGGGGCCTCCTACGAGCAGTACTTC. The chain couples TRBV5-1 to TRBJ2-7, with 9 positions matching TRBD2. V lost 3 bases and J lost 0; bases outside the gene matches: 4. CDR3 size: 15 residues. The germline V gene has CDR1 SGHRS and CDR2 YFSETQ.

This clone was picked up many times. This chain joins TRBV29-1 and TRBJ1-5; 10 nucleotides line up with TRBD1. The CDR3 runs to 13 residues. The V segment lost 8 bases and the J segment 5 bases; nucleotides outside the gene matches: 6. CDR1 SQVTM and CDR2 ANQGSEA come from the germline V gene. CDR3 sequence (DNA): TGCAGCATCGGACAGGGGGTCGATCAGCCCCAGCATTTT. It is translated as CSIGQGVDQPQHF.

This clone was seen ten or more times. Germline is not matched at one junction end, which may reflect a read error. The chain recombines TRBV20-1 with TRBJ1-1; D perhaps matches TRBD1 (5 bases). The CDR3 runs to 8 residues. Per germline, CDR1 DFQATT and CDR2 SNEGSKA (reference sequence). Here the CDR3 DNA reads TGCAGTGCTAGGGTAGGGGTCTTT. The encoded protein is CSARVGVF.